The 23 T cell receptor beta chains listed next were all sequenced from one sample in a study of T cells in Graves' hyperthyroidism and ophthalmopathy. Amplification yielded TCR beta CDR3 regions, with RNA transcripts as the source. Using the HTBI primer set, a first-round RT-PCR was run on the TCR CDR3. One entry per CDR3 protein, called by TCRdb with MiXCR from the multiplex PCR reads. The sample has 350,000 to 500,000 distinct CDR3 sequences, roughly 13% seen once. The sequenced material came from blood. These receptors were obtained from a woman between 18 and 30 years old with Graves' hyperthyroidism.

The rearrangement joins TRBV20-1 to TRBJ2-2; no clear D. Germline V CDR1 and CDR2: DFQATT, SNEGSKA (reference sequence). V was cut by 5 bases and J by 6 bases, with 10 bases left in between. CDR3 length equals 12 residues. CDR3 sequence: CSAQRQAGELFF. CDR3 sequence (DNA): TGCAGTGCTCAAAGGCAGGCCGGGGAGCTGTTTTTT.

This clonotype was recorded many times. The chain combines TRBV11-1 with TRBJ2-2; D is unresolved. Germline lookup yields CDR1 SGHAT and CDR2 FQDESV (reference sequence). The CDR3 sequence is 13 residues long. With 2 bases removed from V and 3 bases from J, the gap between germline ends came to 4 bases. The DNA of the CDR3 is TGTGCCAGCAGCTTATTCGACACCGGGGAGCTGTTTTTT. Protein: CASSLFDTGELFF.

This clonotype was seen repeatedly, ten times or more. V usage is TRBV2 and J usage is TRBJ2-1, with 14 bases matching TRBD2. V dropped 7 bases and J dropped 4; count of bases not matched to a gene: 15. The germline gives CDR1 SNHLY, CDR2 FYNNEI. This CDR3 comprises 19 residues. This CDR3 reads CASTAGGLAGAIGYNEQFF. The CDR3 DNA follows: TGTGCCAGCACCGCCGGGGGACTAGCGGGAGCGATTGGGTACAATGAGCAGTTCTTC.

In this sample, this clonotype turned up many times. This chain uses TRBV27 with TRBJ2-7, with 8 bases that match TRBD2. Germline-derived CDR1 and CDR2 are MNHEY and SMNVEV (reference sequence). The CDR3 has 15 residues. V was clipped by 10 bases and J by 6 bases; unmatched bases: 17. Here the CDR3 DNA reads TGTGCCACCGCTAGGGGCGGGAGGAGTAAAAGCGAGCAGTACTTC. It translates to CATARGGRSKSEQYF.

This clonotype was observed many times. The chain uses TRBV6-2 or TRBV6-3 and TRBJ1-1; TRBD1 might be the D (5 bases). The CDR3 spans 13 residues. Germline V gene data show CDR1 as MNHEY and CDR2 as SVGEGT. The ends were cut back, 8 bases at V and 1 base at J, with 11 bases in the middle. Written as DNA, the CDR3 is TGTGCCAGCGGTAGGGGAGCGAACACTGAAGCTTTCTTT. Translation gives CASGRGANTEAFF.

Here the CDR3 reads CASSIPPPVDEQFF. In DNA, the CDR3 is TGTGCCAGTAGTATACCCCCCCCTGTCGATGAGCAGTTCTTC. The chain carries TRBV19 and TRBJ2-1; D is uncertain. Germline CDR1 and CDR2: LNHDA and SQIVND (reference sequence). The CDR3 runs to 14 residues. V gave up 2 bases and J gave up 8 bases, with 13 bases separating them.

This clonotype was counted a few times. V is TRBV4-1 and J is TRBJ2-7, with TRBD1 as a possible D gene (5 bases). Trimming pared 5 bases from V and 2 bases from J, leaving 10 bases between. This CDR3 is 13 amino acids long. Germline V lookup: CDR1 MGHRA, CDR2 YSYEKL. The CDR3 region has the DNA TGCGCCAGCAGCGTGGGCAGGGCCTACGAGCAGTACTTC. It translates to CASSVGRAYEQYF.

The CDR3 region has the DNA TGCGCCAGCAGTGAAGGGACAGGGGACCCCTATGGCTACACCTTC. Its protein product is CASSEGTGDPYGYTF. The chain has TRBV10-2 and TRBJ1-2; the match to TRBD1 covers 10 bases. The CDR3 has 15 residues. The germline V gene encodes CDR1 WSHSY and CDR2 SAAADI. J was trimmed by 4 bases and V by 3 bases; bases with no gene match: 5.

To note about this clonotype: Germline is not matched at one junction end, which may reflect a read error. The rearrangement links TRBV6-1 to TRBJ1-1; TRBD1 agrees at 8 bases. The CDR3 spans 15 residues. Per the germline V gene, CDR1 is MNHNS and CDR2 is SASEGT. The CDR3 loop is CASSEKGTGVTEALF. For the CDR3, the DNA is TGTGCCAGCAGTGAAAAGGGGACAGGAGTAACTGAAGCTCTCTTT.

This clonotype has a count of ten or more. The chain is built from TRBV6-1 and TRBJ2-3; no clear D. The CDR3 runs to 14 residues. Trimming took off 0 bases at V and 1 base at J, with 5 bases between the two ends. CDR1 and CDR2 (germline): MNHNS, SASEGT. The CDR3 is CASSEARRTDTQYF. In DNA, the CDR3 is TGTGCCAGCAGTGAAGCGCGGCGCACAGATACGCAGTATTTT.

In this sample, this clonotype turned up many times. V and J are TRBV6-1 and TRBJ1-1, with D possibly TRBD1 on 6 matching bases. Germline-derived CDR1 and CDR2 are MNHNS and SASEGT. This CDR3 has 15 amino acids. V dropped 6 bases and J dropped 1 base, with 15 bases sitting between them. CDR3 DNA: TGTGCCAGCAGATTCTCCGGGACACCGAACACTGAAGCTTTCTTT. Protein sequence: CASRFSGTPNTEAFF.

At least ten counts were recorded for this clonotype. The rearrangement links TRBV28 to TRBJ2-7, with TRBD1 identical over 7 bases. This CDR3 has 11 residues. V lost 8 bases to trimming and J lost 5 bases; unmatched junction nucleotides: 3. The germline V gene encodes CDR1 MDHEN and CDR2 SYDVKM. CDR3 loop: CASRDRDEQYF. Written as DNA, the CDR3 is TGTGCCAGCCGCGACAGGGACGAGCAGTACTTC.

Ten or more counts support this clonotype. The CDR3 DNA reads as TGTGCCAGCAGTACCCAAACTAGCGGGCGGCCCTACGAGCAGTACTTC. Translation gives CASSTQTSGRPYEQYF. The genes are TRBV6-2 or TRBV6-3 and TRBJ2-7; TRBD2 aligns across 9 bases. The length of the CDR3 is 16 residues. Per the germline V gene, CDR1 is MNHEY and CDR2 is SVGEGT. The V gene end was trimmed by 5 bases and the J gene end by 2 bases; junction bases not matched to a gene: 10.

This clonotype was found many times. This chain's CDR3 is CASSIRTGETQYF. CDR3 nucleotides: TGTGCCAGCAGCATACGGACAGGGGAGACCCAGTACTTC. The chain carries TRBV7-2 and TRBJ2-5; TRBD1 aligns across 8 bases. The J segment lost 5 bases and the V segment lost 5 bases, leaving 4 bases of the junction unmatched. Germline lookup yields CDR1 SGHTA and CDR2 FQGNSA. CDR3 length equals 13 residues.

This clonotype was detected ten times or more. V and J are TRBV14 and TRBJ2-5; 10 bases are shared with TRBD2. The CDR3 runs to 17 residues. Germline loops: CDR1 SGHDN, CDR2 FVKESK. V trimming: 4 bases; J trimming: 2 bases; junction bases outside the gene matches: 10. For the CDR3, the DNA is TGTGCCAGCAGCCTGGGACTAGCGTTCGTGGTGCAAGAGACCCAGTACTTC. Translated: CASSLGLAFVVQETQYF.

This chain links TRBV30 with TRBJ2-3, with D tentatively TRBD1 (7 bases). Germline CDR1 and CDR2: GTSNPN and SVGIG (reference sequence). The V gene lost 2 bases and the J gene lost 3 bases, with 12 bases spanning the gap. This CDR3 spans 14 amino acids. The CDR3 sequence: CAWSQQGGTDTQYF. As DNA, the CDR3 is TGTGCCTGGAGTCAGCAGGGGGGAACAGATACGCAGTATTTT.

This clonotype showed up many times. This rearrangement joins TRBV19 to TRBJ1-5, with 8 bases fitting TRBD1. The CDR3 totals 15 residues. Germline loops: CDR1 LNHDA, CDR2 SQIVND (reference sequence). V trimming: 3 bases; J trimming: 0 bases; junction bases outside the gene matches: 1. The CDR3 loop is CASSIGQGSNQPQHF. CDR3 in DNA: TGTGCCAGTAGTATCGGACAGGGTAGCAATCAGCCCCAGCATTTT. The full variable domain, its missing parts supplied by reference TRBV19 and TRBJ1-5, is DGGITQSPKYLFRKEGQNVTLSCEQNLNHDAMYWYRQDPGQGLRLIYYSQIVNDFQKGDIAEGYSVSREKKESFPLTVTSAQKNPTAFYLCASSIGQGSNQPQHFGDGTRLSIL.

This clonotype has at least ten counts. The chain links TRBV28 to TRBJ1-1, with TRBD1 matching over 8 bases. After removal of 2 bases from V and 5 bases from J, the junction contained 10 bases not matched to a gene. The CDR3 totals 16 residues. CDR1 is MDHEN, CDR2 SYDVKM, per germline. The CDR3 DNA is TGTGCCAGCAGTTTAGAAGGGACAGGTTGGGGAACTGAAGCTTTCTTT. Translation gives CASSLEGTGWGTEAFF. The full variable domain, its missing parts supplied by reference TRBV28 and TRBJ1-1, is DVKVTQSSRYLVKRTGEKVFLECVQDMDHENMFWYRQDPGLGLRLIYFSYDVKMKEKGDIPEGYSVSREKKERFSLILESASTNQTSMYLCASSLEGTGWGTEAFFGQGTRLTVV.

This clonotype appeared a few times. The chain has TRBV19 and TRBJ2-1, with 9 bases matching TRBD2. J gave up 5 bases and V 0 bases, and 8 bases lay outside the gene matches. From germline, CDR1 is LNHDA and CDR2 SQIVND (reference sequence). The CDR3 consists of 17 residues. CDR3 DNA sequence: TGTGCCAGTAGTATAGATCCGGGAGCGGGAGGTCACAATGAGCAGTTCTTC. The encoded protein is CASSIDPGAGGHNEQFF. Based on the CDR3 plus reference TRBV19 and TRBJ2-1, the full variable domain is DGGITQSPKYLFRKEGQNVTLSCEQNLNHDAMYWYRQDPGQGLRLIYYSQIVNDFQKGDIAEGYSVSREKKESFPLTVTSAQKNPTAFYLCASSIDPGAGGHNEQFFGPGTRLTVL.

This clonotype came up many times. V usage is TRBV20-1 and J usage is TRBJ2-7; the match to TRBD2 covers 12 bases. The CDR3 spans 13 residues. J lost 5 bases, V lost 6 bases, and 5 bases had no gene match. Germline CDR1 reads DFQATT; CDR2 reads SNEGSKA (reference sequence). As DNA, the CDR3 is TGCAGTGCCCGACTAGCGGGAGTGGACGAGCAGTACTTC. Translating gives CSARLAGVDEQYF.

The chain carries TRBV7-3 and TRBJ2-4; no clear D gene. The CDR3 extends over 17 amino acids. With 1 base removed from V and 0 bases from J, the gap between germline ends came to 13 bases. CDR1 and CDR2 (germline): SGHTA, FQGTGA. The CDR3 nucleotides are TGTGCCAGCAGCTTAAAAGGTTCATTTCTAGCCAAAAACATTCAGTACTTC. As protein: CASSLKGSFLAKNIQYF.

This clonotype appeared many times. The V call is TRBV6-6, the J call TRBJ1-6, with D tentatively TRBD1 (5 bases). The germline V gene encodes CDR1 MNHNY and CDR2 SVGAGI (reference sequence). The CDR3 runs to 14 residues. V was trimmed by 3 bases and J by 7 bases, leaving 10 bases between them. CDR3 sequence (DNA): TGTGCCAGCAGTTATTCGGGGGAGAATTCACCCCTCCACTTT. Translating gives CASSYSGENSPLHF.

This clonotype was picked up many times. This chain joins TRBV18 and TRBJ1-1; 7 bases fit TRBD1. The trim removed 2 bases at V and 1 base at J, leaving 4 bases unmatched. Germline V lookup: CDR1 KGHSH, CDR2 LQKENI. The CDR3 runs 15 residues. CDR3 residues: CASSPWAGGNTEAFF. The CDR3, as DNA: TGTGCCAGCTCACCATGGGCAGGGGGGAACACTGAAGCTTTCTTT.